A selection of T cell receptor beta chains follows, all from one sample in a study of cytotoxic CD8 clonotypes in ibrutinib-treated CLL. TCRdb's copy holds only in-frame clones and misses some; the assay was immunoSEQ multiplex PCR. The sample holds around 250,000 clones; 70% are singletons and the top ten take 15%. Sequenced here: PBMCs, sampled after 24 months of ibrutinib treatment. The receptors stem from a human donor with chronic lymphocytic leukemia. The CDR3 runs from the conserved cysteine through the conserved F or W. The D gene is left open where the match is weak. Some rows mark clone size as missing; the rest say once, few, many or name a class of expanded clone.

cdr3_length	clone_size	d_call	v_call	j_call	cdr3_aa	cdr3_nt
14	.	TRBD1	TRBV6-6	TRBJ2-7	CASRTGTGTYEQYF	TGTGCCAGCAGGACCGGGACAGGGACCTACGAGCAGTACTTC
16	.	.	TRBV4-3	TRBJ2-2	CASSQEGPSYTGELFF	TGCGCCAGCAGCCAGGAAGGCCCCTCTTACACCGGGGAGCTGTTTTTT
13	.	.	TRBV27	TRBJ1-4	CASSTRSGEKLFF	TGTGCCAGCAGTACTAGATCTGGCGAAAAACTGTTTTTT
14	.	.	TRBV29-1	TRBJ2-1	CSALDRTAYNEQFF	TGCAGCGCCCTAGACCGTACCGCCTACAATGAGCAGTTCTTC
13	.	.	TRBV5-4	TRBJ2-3	CASSLVGEDTQYF	TGTGCCAGCAGCTTGGTGGGCGAAGATACGCAGTATTTT
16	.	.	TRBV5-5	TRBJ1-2	CASSLARSYANYGYTF	TGTGCCAGCAGCTTGGCTCGATCGTACGCTAACTATGGCTACACCTTC
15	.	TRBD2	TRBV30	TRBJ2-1	CAWSLGLAVYNEQFF	TGTGCCTGGAGTTTGGGACTAGCCGTCTACAATGAGCAGTTCTTC
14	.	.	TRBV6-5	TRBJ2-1	CASSRGGPYNEQFF	TGTGCCAGCAGTCGTGGCGGTCCCTACAATGAGCAGTTCTTC
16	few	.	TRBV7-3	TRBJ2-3	CASSSMPGLNTDTQYF	TGTGCCAGCAGCTCAATGCCGGGACTCAACACAGATACGCAGTATTTT
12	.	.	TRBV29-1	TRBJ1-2	CSARPGDYGYTF	TGCAGCGCCAGACCAGGGGACTATGGCTACACCTTC
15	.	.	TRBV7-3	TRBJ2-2	CASSLGSSPTGELFF	TGTGCCAGCAGCTTAGGTAGCAGCCCCACCGGGGAGCTGTTTTTT
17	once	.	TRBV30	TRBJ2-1	CAWSWALTGRNYNEQFF	TGTGCCTGGAGTTGGGCCCTTACAGGGCGGAACTACAATGAGCAGTTCTTC
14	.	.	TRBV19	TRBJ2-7	CASSSVTGRYEQYF	TGTGCCAGTAGTTCGGTCACGGGTAGGTACGAGCAGTACTTC
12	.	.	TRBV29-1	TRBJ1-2	CSGERGNYGYTF	TGCAGCGGGGAGCGGGGCAACTATGGCTACACCTTC
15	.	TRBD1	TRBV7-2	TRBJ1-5	CASSVQTGDNQPQHF	TGTGCCAGCAGCGTCCAGACAGGGGACAATCAGCCCCAGCATTTT
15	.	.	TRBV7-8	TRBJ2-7	CASSSRQDPSYEQYF	TGTGCCAGCAGCTCGAGACAGGACCCCTCCTACGAGCAGTACTTC
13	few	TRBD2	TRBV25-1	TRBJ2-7	CASSGEGSYEQYF	TGTGCCAGCAGTGGGGAGGGCTCCTACGAGCAGTACTTC
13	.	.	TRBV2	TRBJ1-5	CASSEALSEPQHF	TGTGCCAGCAGTGAAGCGCTTTCTGAGCCCCAGCATTTT
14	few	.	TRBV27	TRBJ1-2	CASSLSAGGYGYTF	TGTGCCAGCAGTTTATCGGCTGGTGGCTATGGCTACACCTTC
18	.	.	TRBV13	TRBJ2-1	CASSLFMLARSSYNEQFF	TGTGCCAGCAGCCTATTCATGCTAGCGCGAAGCTCCTACAATGAGCAGTTCTTC
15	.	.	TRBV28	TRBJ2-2	CASSLSSRDTGELFF	TGTGCCAGCAGTTTATCGTCCAGGGACACCGGGGAGCTGTTTTTT
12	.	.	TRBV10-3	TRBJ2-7	CATGGASYEQYF	TGTGCCACCGGAGGCGCCTCCTACGAGCAGTACTTC
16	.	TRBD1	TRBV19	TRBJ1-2	CASSIDPTGGFYGYTF	TGTGCCAGTAGTATAGATCCAACAGGGGGCTTCTATGGCTACACCTTC
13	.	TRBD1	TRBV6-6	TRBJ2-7	CASNGDSPYEQYF	TGTGCCAGCAACGGGGACAGCCCCTACGAGCAGTACTTC
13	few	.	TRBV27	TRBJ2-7	CASSLSDRYEQYF	TGTGCCAGCAGTTTATCCGACCGCTACGAGCAGTACTTC
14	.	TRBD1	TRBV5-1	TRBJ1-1	CASSFRQGNTEAFF	TGCGCCAGCAGCTTTCGACAGGGGAACACTGAAGCTTTCTTT
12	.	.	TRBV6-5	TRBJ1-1	CATLRGNTEAFF	TGTGCCACCCTCAGGGGGAACACTGAAGCTTTCTTT
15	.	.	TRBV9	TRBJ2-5	CASSVLGGSQETQYF	TGTGCCAGCAGCGTCTTGGGTGGCTCCCAAGAGACCCAGTACTTC
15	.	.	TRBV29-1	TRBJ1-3	CSVEGLGGPGNTIYF	TGCAGCGTTGAGGGGTTGGGGGGACCTGGAAACACCATATATTTT
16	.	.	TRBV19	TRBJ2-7	CASSIAWAKGDHEQYF	TGTGCCAGTAGTATAGCGTGGGCTAAGGGGGACCACGAGCAGTACTTC
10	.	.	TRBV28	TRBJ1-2	CATANYGYTF	TGTGCCACAGCTAACTATGGCTACACCTTC
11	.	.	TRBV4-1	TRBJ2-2	CASSHSGELFF	TGCGCCAGCAGCCATTCCGGGGAGCTGTTTTTT
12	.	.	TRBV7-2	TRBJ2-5	CASSLVPETQYF	TGTGCCAGCAGCCTTGTCCCAGAGACCCAGTACTTC
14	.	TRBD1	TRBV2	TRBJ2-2	CASSEQGVPGELFF	TGTGCCAGCAGTGAGCAGGGGGTTCCCGGGGAGCTGTTTTTT
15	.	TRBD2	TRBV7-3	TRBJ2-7	CASSPSGRPRREQYF	TGTGCCAGCAGCCCGAGCGGGAGGCCAAGGAGGGAGCAGTACTTC
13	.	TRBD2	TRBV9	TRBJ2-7	CASSIGLEAEQYF	TGTGCCAGCAGCATCGGACTAGAAGCCGAGCAGTACTTC
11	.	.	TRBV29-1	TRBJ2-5	CSVSLWETQYF	TGCAGCGTCTCCCTTTGGGAGACCCAGTACTTC
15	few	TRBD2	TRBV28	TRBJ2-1	CASRLAGGPHNEQFF	TGTGCCAGCAGGTTAGCGGGAGGGCCCCACAATGAGCAGTTCTTC
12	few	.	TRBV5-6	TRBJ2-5	CASSLYRETQYF	TGTGCCAGCAGCTTATATCGAGAGACCCAGTACTTC
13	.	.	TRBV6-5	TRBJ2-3	CASSRARTDTQYF	TGTGCCAGCAGTCGGGCCCGCACAGATACGCAGTATTTT
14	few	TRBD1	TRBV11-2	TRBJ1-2	CASSLSGTGDVYTF	TGTGCCAGCAGCTTGTCCGGGACAGGGGATGTGTACACCTTC
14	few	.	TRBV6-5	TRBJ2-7	CASSHSLPTYEQYF	TGTGCCAGCAGCCACTCTCTACCGACCTACGAGCAGTACTTC
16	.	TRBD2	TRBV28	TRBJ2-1	CATNLEGLAGYNEQFF	TGTGCCACCAATCTGGAGGGACTAGCGGGGTACAATGAGCAGTTCTTC
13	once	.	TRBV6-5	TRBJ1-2	CASRATANYGYTF	TGTGCCAGCAGAGCGACAGCTAACTATGGCTACACCTTC
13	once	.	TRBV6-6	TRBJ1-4	CASTPAPSEKLFF	TGTGCCAGCACCCCCGCCCCAAGTGAAAAACTGTTTTTT
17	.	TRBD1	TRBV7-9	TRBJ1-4	CASSMGQGAGTNEKLFF	TGTGCCAGCAGCATGGGACAGGGGGCAGGCACTAATGAAAAACTGTTTTTT
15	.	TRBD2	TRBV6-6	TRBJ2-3	CAIRRPGGPPDTQYF	TGTGCCATCCGAAGGCCGGGAGGACCCCCAGATACGCAGTATTTT
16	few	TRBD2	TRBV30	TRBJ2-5	CAWSLGLAGDQETQYF	TGTGCCTGGAGTTTAGGGCTAGCGGGAGATCAGGAGACCCAGTACTTC
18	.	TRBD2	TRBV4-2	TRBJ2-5	CASSQEGTSGRAKETQYF	TGTGCCAGCAGCCAAGAGGGGACTAGCGGGAGGGCCAAAGAGACCCAGTACTTC
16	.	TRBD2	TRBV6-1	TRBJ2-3	CASSEKREGSTDTQYF	TGTGCCAGCAGTGAAAAGCGGGAGGGTAGCACAGATACGCAGTATTTT
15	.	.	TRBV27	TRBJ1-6	CASSLTLGPGSPLHF	TGTGCCAGCAGTTTAACACTAGGCCCGGGTTCACCCCTCCACTTT
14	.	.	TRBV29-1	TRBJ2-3	CSVEPERGTDTQYF	TGCAGCGTTGAGCCTGAGAGGGGCACAGATACGCAGTATTTT
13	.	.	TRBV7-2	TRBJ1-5	CASRSEGNQPQHF	TGTGCCAGCAGGTCAGAGGGTAATCAGCCCCAGCATTTT
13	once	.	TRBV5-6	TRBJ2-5	CATLKAAEETQYF	TGTGCCACTCTAAAGGCAGCGGAAGAGACCCAGTACTTC
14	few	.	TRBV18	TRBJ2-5	CASSSATGQETQYF	TGTGCCAGCTCAAGTGCGACAGGCCAAGAGACCCAGTACTTC